A single sample is the source of the 8 T cell receptor beta chains below, sequenced in a study of identical twins. TCRdb re-derived calls from the 5' RACE reads in MiXCR, one entry per CDR3 protein. The sample lists around 960,000 distinct CDR3 sequences; 12% were seen once. These same data were also listed under a study on yellow fever vaccine responses in identical twins.

Sample: PBMCs. Receptors originate from a woman between 18 and 30 years old in good health.

The chain has TRBV2 and TRBJ1-2; D uncertain. CDR1 SNHLY and CDR2 FYNNEI come from the germline V gene. Trimming stripped 1 base from V and 2 bases from J, with 8 bases between. CDR3 length: 14 residues. The CDR3 coding sequence is TGTGCCAGCAGTGAAGTCGGGAACAACTATGGCTACACCTTC. Residues: CASSEVGNNYGYTF. Complete variable domain (other parts from reference TRBV2 and TRBJ1-2): EPEVTQTPSHQVTQMGQEVILRCVPISNHLYFYWYRQILGQKVEFLVSFYNNEISEKSEIFDDQFSVERPDGSNFTLKIRSTKLEDSAMYFCASSEVGNNYGYTFGSGTRLTVV.

This clonotype was recorded at least ten times. This chain joins TRBV6-1 and TRBJ1-1; 7 positions agree with TRBD1. With 6 bases clipped from V and 0 bases from J, the junction kept 4 bases outside the gene matches. Germline values: CDR1 MNHNS, CDR2 SASEGT. The CDR3 consists of 14 residues. The CDR3 DNA follows: TGTGCCAGCAGCCCAACAGGGGTGAACACTGAAGCTTTCTTT. Residues: CASSPTGVNTEAFF.

V usage is TRBV10-3 and J usage is TRBJ1-1; 8 bases fit TRBD1. The CDR3 spans 15 residues. Germline trimming cut 4 bases from V and 3 bases from J; bases unmatched to any gene: 7. Germline lookup yields CDR1 ENHRY and CDR2 SYGVKD. CDR3 nucleotide sequence: TGTGCCATCAGTGGGGTCAGGGGGCCCGACACTGAAGCTTTCTTT. Translation gives CAISGVRGPDTEAFF.

The chain employs TRBV20-1 and TRBJ1-6; tentatively, D is TRBD1 (5 bases). Germline CDR1 is DFQATT and CDR2 is SNEGSKA (reference sequence). The CDR3 is made up of 15 amino acids. V dropped 1 base and J dropped 7 bases, with 14 bases sitting between them. The CDR3 loop reads CSARAAGVGNSPLHF. The CDR3 region has the DNA TGCAGTGCTAGAGCGGCGGGGGTGGGCAATTCACCCCTCCACTTT.

The chain joins TRBV7-9 to TRBJ1-2; D is unresolved. Trimming removed 2 bases from V and 3 bases from J, with 16 bases in between. CDR3 length equals 16 residues. The germline V gene encodes CDR1 SEHNR and CDR2 FQNEAQ (reference sequence). Here the CDR3 reads CASSLPNVKDYYGYTF. Here the CDR3 DNA reads TGTGCCAGCAGCTTACCCAATGTGAAGGACTACTATGGCTACACCTTC.

This chain uses TRBV7-9 with TRBJ1-4; D is unclear. Germline CDR1 and CDR2: SEHNR and FQNEAQ (reference sequence). The ends were cut back, 5 bases at V and 8 bases at J, with 18 bases in the middle. The CDR3 is 15 residues long. The CDR3 is CASSAPEGVREKLFF. As DNA, the CDR3 is TGTGCCAGCAGCGCCCCCGAAGGCGTAAGAGAAAAACTGTTTTTT. Based on the CDR3 plus reference TRBV7-9 and TRBJ1-4, the full variable domain is DTGVSQNPRHKITKRGQNVTFRCDPISEHNRLYWYRQTLGQGPEFLTYFQNEAQLEKSRLLSDRFSAERPKGSFSTLEIQRTEQGDSAMYLCASSAPEGVREKLFFGSGTQLSVL.

The sample holds a few counts of this clonotype. J is TRBJ2-5 and V is TRBV20-1, with 8 positions matching TRBD2. The V gene end was trimmed by 0 bases and the J gene end by 0 bases; junction bases not matched to a gene: 3. Per the germline V gene, CDR1 is DFQATT and CDR2 is SNEGSKA (reference sequence). The CDR3 is 15 amino acids. The CDR3 protein is CSAREPLADQETQYF. The CDR3 nucleotides are TGCAGTGCTAGAGAACCACTAGCGGACCAAGAGACCCAGTACTTC.

The chain links TRBV3-1 to TRBJ2-7; 13 positions agree with TRBD2. V shed 4 bases, J shed 3 bases, and the junction held 3 bases outside the gene matches. Germline V gene lookup returns CDR1 LGHDT and CDR2 YNNKEL (reference sequence). The CDR3 has 15 amino acids. The DNA of the CDR3 is TGTGCCAGCAGCCCCGGGACTAGCGGGATCTACGAGCAGTACTTC. Residues: CASSPGTSGIYEQYF.